This is a list of T cell receptor beta chains from one sample in a study of T cell changes during pregnancy in multiple sclerosis. TCRdb's copy holds only in-frame clones and misses some; the assay was immunoSEQ multiplex PCR. The sample contains 29,000 or so clones, about 89% of which appear only once. The sample was CD8+ T cells from peripheral blood mononuclear cells, taken in the second trimester of pregnancy. These receptor sequences come from a female donor with multiple sclerosis, enrolled in a pregnancy study. Each CDR3 is given with its conserved first and last residue. Each record gives: D gene, J gene, clone size, V gene, CDR3 DNA, CDR3 protein. A D gene is named only where the DNA matches it firmly. Where a row states a size, it is once, few, many or the class of an expanded clone; other rows omit it.

d_gene: TRBD1
j_gene: TRBJ1-5
abundance: -
v_gene: TRBV4-3
CDR3nt: TGCGCCAGCAGCCAAGATGCAGGGGGCGCGGGGCAGCCCCAGCATTTT
CDR3aa: CASSQDAGGAGQPQHF

d_gene: TRBD1
j_gene: TRBJ2-1
abundance: -
v_gene: TRBV12-5
CDR3nt: TGTGCTAGTGGGGACAGGGATTCCTACAATGAGCAGTTCTTC
CDR3aa: CASGDRDSYNEQFF

d_gene: -
j_gene: TRBJ2-7
abundance: -
v_gene: TRBV28
CDR3nt: TGTGCCAGCAGTTTACGTGACAGTCCGACCTACGAGCAGTACTTC
CDR3aa: CASSLRDSPTYEQYF

d_gene: TRBD1
j_gene: TRBJ1-1
abundance: -
v_gene: TRBV13
CDR3nt: TGTGCCAGCAGCTCATCCCGGACAGGGGGCGCATCCACTGAAGCTTTCTTT
CDR3aa: CASSSSRTGGASTEAFF

d_gene: -
j_gene: TRBJ2-7
abundance: -
v_gene: TRBV21-1
CDR3nt: TGTGCCAGCAGCACCCCGGGGGGGCGGGATTCTTCGTCCGAGCAGTACTTC
CDR3aa: CASSTPGGRDSSSEQYF

d_gene: TRBD1
j_gene: TRBJ2-2
abundance: -
v_gene: TRBV13
CDR3nt: TGTGCCAGCAGCGCTACAGGGGACGACACCGGGGAGCTGTTTTTT
CDR3aa: CASSATGDDTGELFF

d_gene: -
j_gene: TRBJ1-1
abundance: -
v_gene: TRBV19
CDR3nt: TGTGCCAGTAGTACGGACTTTTGGGTGGTTTCAGGTCAAAACACTGAAGCTTTCTTT
CDR3aa: CASSTDFWVVSGQNTEAFF

d_gene: -
j_gene: TRBJ2-1
abundance: -
v_gene: TRBV9
CDR3nt: TGTGCCAGCAGCTTAACCCATATAGAGGGTCATGGCAACAATGAGCAGTTCTTC
CDR3aa: CASSLTHIEGHGNNEQFF

d_gene: TRBD1
j_gene: TRBJ2-7
abundance: -
v_gene: TRBV4-2
CDR3nt: TGTGCCAGCAGCCAAGATGAGACAGGGGGCTACGAGCAGTACTTC
CDR3aa: CASSQDETGGYEQYF

d_gene: TRBD1
j_gene: TRBJ1-5
abundance: -
v_gene: TRBV6-5
CDR3nt: TGTGCCAGCTCGACAGGGTCAAGGTCATCTCAGCCCCAGCATTTT
CDR3aa: CASSTGSRSSQPQHF

d_gene: TRBD2
j_gene: TRBJ2-2
abundance: -
v_gene: TRBV19
CDR3nt: TGTGCCAGTAATGCGGGACTAGCGTATGGGGCCGGGGAGCTGTTTTTT
CDR3aa: CASNAGLAYGAGELFF

d_gene: -
j_gene: TRBJ2-2
abundance: -
v_gene: TRBV27
CDR3nt: TGTGCCAGCAGTTTATCGGTATCAGGCGGGGAGCTGTTTTTT
CDR3aa: CASSLSVSGGELFF

d_gene: -
j_gene: TRBJ1-2
abundance: medium-sized
v_gene: TRBV16
CDR3nt: TGTGCCAGCAGCATACCACAGGTTCTTTATGGCTACACCTTC
CDR3aa: CASSIPQVLYGYTF

d_gene: -
j_gene: TRBJ2-1
abundance: -
v_gene: TRBV9
CDR3nt: TGTGCCAGCAGCGTAGTGGGCGGGCCCTACAATGAGCAGTTCTTC
CDR3aa: CASSVVGGPYNEQFF

d_gene: -
j_gene: TRBJ2-7
abundance: -
v_gene: TRBV27
CDR3nt: TGTGCCAGCAGTTTATCGGCACAGGGCCCCTACGAGCAGTACTTC
CDR3aa: CASSLSAQGPYEQYF

d_gene: -
j_gene: TRBJ2-1
abundance: once
v_gene: TRBV29-1
CDR3nt: TGCAGCGTTGATGCGCCTTACAATGAGCAGTTCTTC
CDR3aa: CSVDAPYNEQFF

d_gene: -
j_gene: TRBJ2-1
abundance: -
v_gene: TRBV11-2
CDR3nt: TGTGCCAGCAGCTTAGATCTAGAGTACAATGAGCAGTTCTTC
CDR3aa: CASSLDLEYNEQFF

d_gene: -
j_gene: TRBJ2-7
abundance: -
v_gene: TRBV27
CDR3nt: TGTGCCAGCAAGGGGCAGGGTGCTACCTACGAGCAGTACTTC
CDR3aa: CASKGQGATYEQYF

d_gene: TRBD2
j_gene: TRBJ2-7
abundance: once
v_gene: TRBV6-1
CDR3nt: TGTGCCAGCAGTGAACTAGAGGGACTAGCGGCCGCCTACGAGCAGTACTTC
CDR3aa: CASSELEGLAAAYEQYF

d_gene: -
j_gene: TRBJ1-2
abundance: -
v_gene: TRBV6-1
CDR3nt: TGTGCCAGCAGTGAAGGCCCCAGGAAAGGGGCCTATGGCTACACCTTC
CDR3aa: CASSEGPRKGAYGYTF

d_gene: TRBD1
j_gene: TRBJ2-7
abundance: -
v_gene: TRBV9
CDR3nt: TGTGCCAGCAGCGTCTTCCCGGGACAGGCCTACGAGCAGTACTTC
CDR3aa: CASSVFPGQAYEQYF

d_gene: TRBD2
j_gene: TRBJ2-1
abundance: -
v_gene: TRBV4-3
CDR3nt: TGCGCCAGCAGCCAAGATACGACTAGCGGGGGATCCTACAATGAGCAGTTCTTC
CDR3aa: CASSQDTTSGGSYNEQFF

d_gene: -
j_gene: TRBJ2-2
abundance: once
v_gene: TRBV4-3
CDR3nt: TGCGCCAGCAGCCAAGATAACAGGAACACCGGGGAGCTGTTTTTT
CDR3aa: CASSQDNRNTGELFF

d_gene: -
j_gene: TRBJ1-2
abundance: -
v_gene: TRBV4-2
CDR3nt: TGTGCCAGCAGCCAAGAGGGGGCAGGGGTACTCTATGGCTACACCTTC
CDR3aa: CASSQEGAGVLYGYTF

d_gene: TRBD1
j_gene: TRBJ1-4
abundance: once
v_gene: TRBV2
CDR3nt: TGTGCCAGCAGTGACCCAGGGGGAGCCAATGAAAAACTGTTTTTT
CDR3aa: CASSDPGGANEKLFF

d_gene: -
j_gene: TRBJ1-1
abundance: -
v_gene: TRBV6-5
CDR3nt: TGTGCCAGCAGTTACCACAGGGCGACGAACACTGAAGCTTTCTTT
CDR3aa: CASSYHRATNTEAFF

d_gene: TRBD2
j_gene: TRBJ2-2
abundance: -
v_gene: TRBV9
CDR3nt: TGTGCCAGCAGCGTCTCACTAGCGCCTTCAACCGGGGAGCTGTTTTTT
CDR3aa: CASSVSLAPSTGELFF

d_gene: TRBD1
j_gene: TRBJ1-2
abundance: -
v_gene: TRBV2
CDR3nt: TGTGCCAGCAGCGATTTGGACAGGACTAATGCTAACTATGGCTACACCTTC
CDR3aa: CASSDLDRTNANYGYTF

d_gene: TRBD2
j_gene: TRBJ2-5
abundance: -
v_gene: TRBV29-1
CDR3nt: TGCAGCGTTGATGGGTGGACTAGCGGGGGAAACCAAGAGACCCAGTACTTC
CDR3aa: CSVDGWTSGGNQETQYF

d_gene: TRBD1
j_gene: TRBJ2-2
abundance: few
v_gene: TRBV6-4
CDR3nt: TGTGCCAGCGCACCGGGACAGGGGACCACCGGGGAGCTGTTTTTT
CDR3aa: CASAPGQGTTGELFF

d_gene: TRBD1
j_gene: TRBJ1-6
abundance: few
v_gene: TRBV4-3
CDR3nt: TGCGCCAGCAGCGAAGACAGGGGCGGTAATTCACCCCTCCACTTT
CDR3aa: CASSEDRGGNSPLHF

d_gene: -
j_gene: TRBJ1-1
abundance: -
v_gene: TRBV5-4
CDR3nt: TGTGCCAGCAGCTCTTGGACAGCGAACACTGAAGCTTTCTTT
CDR3aa: CASSSWTANTEAFF

d_gene: TRBD1
j_gene: TRBJ1-6
abundance: -
v_gene: TRBV30
CDR3nt: TGTGCCTGGAGTGTAGGGACAGGCCATAATTCACCCCTCCACTTT
CDR3aa: CAWSVGTGHNSPLHF

d_gene: TRBD1
j_gene: TRBJ2-2
abundance: -
v_gene: TRBV5-5
CDR3nt: TGTGCCAGCAGCAACCCGGGACAGATAAACACCGGGGAGCTGTTTTTT
CDR3aa: CASSNPGQINTGELFF

d_gene: -
j_gene: TRBJ2-1
abundance: once
v_gene: TRBV19
CDR3nt: TGTGCCAGTAGTAGTCAACCGGGACTCAACTACAATGAGCAGTTCTTC
CDR3aa: CASSSQPGLNYNEQFF

d_gene: TRBD1
j_gene: TRBJ2-7
abundance: -
v_gene: TRBV4-3
CDR3nt: TGCGCCAGCAGCCAAGATCGGGGGGACAGGGGATCCGAGCAGTACTTC
CDR3aa: CASSQDRGDRGSEQYF

d_gene: TRBD1
j_gene: TRBJ2-7
abundance: -
v_gene: TRBV29-1
CDR3nt: TGCAGCGTTGAAGAAACAGGGGGAAGCTCCTACGAGCAGTACTTC
CDR3aa: CSVEETGGSSYEQYF

d_gene: -
j_gene: TRBJ2-7
abundance: -
v_gene: TRBV7-2
CDR3nt: TGTGCCAGCAGCCCCGCGGCAGATTTGAACTACGAGCAGTACTTC
CDR3aa: CASSPAADLNYEQYF

d_gene: -
j_gene: TRBJ1-2
abundance: once
v_gene: TRBV9
CDR3nt: TGTGCCAGCACCCTAGAGAATACTGTAGGTGGCTACACCTTC
CDR3aa: CASTLENTVGGYTF

d_gene: TRBD2
j_gene: TRBJ2-7
abundance: -
v_gene: TRBV7-2
CDR3nt: TGTGCCAGCAGCAATAGGGCGGGGGGGGGCTCCTACGAGCAGTACTTC
CDR3aa: CASSNRAGGGSYEQYF

d_gene: -
j_gene: TRBJ2-2
abundance: -
v_gene: TRBV7-2
CDR3nt: TGTGCCAGCAGCCCGGGACTGGGGAACACCGGGGAGCTGTTTTTT
CDR3aa: CASSPGLGNTGELFF

d_gene: -
j_gene: TRBJ1-1
abundance: once
v_gene: TRBV7-3
CDR3nt: TGTGCCAGCAGCTTAAACGGAGGGGCCACTGAAGCTTTCTTT
CDR3aa: CASSLNGGATEAFF

d_gene: TRBD2
j_gene: TRBJ2-5
abundance: -
v_gene: TRBV6-5
CDR3nt: TGTGCCAGCAGTTACTCGGACGGCGGGGGGGCGGAGACCCAGTACTTC
CDR3aa: CASSYSDGGGAETQYF

d_gene: TRBD2
j_gene: TRBJ2-7
abundance: -
v_gene: TRBV4-1
CDR3nt: TGCGCCAGCAGCCAACTTAGCGGGGGAACATACGAGCAGTACTTC
CDR3aa: CASSQLSGGTYEQYF

d_gene: -
j_gene: TRBJ2-1
abundance: -
v_gene: TRBV27
CDR3nt: TGTGCCAGCAGTTTCCCAGGGGCGACCTACAATGAGCAGTTCTTC
CDR3aa: CASSFPGATYNEQFF

d_gene: TRBD2
j_gene: TRBJ2-1
abundance: -
v_gene: TRBV27
CDR3nt: TGTGCCAGCAGTTTTTTGGGGGGGAATGAGCAGTTCTTC
CDR3aa: CASSFLGGNEQFF

d_gene: -
j_gene: TRBJ1-3
abundance: -
v_gene: TRBV5-1
CDR3nt: TGCGCCAGCAGCTGGACAGCCCCGAGCTCTGGAAACACCATATATTTT
CDR3aa: CASSWTAPSSGNTIYF

d_gene: TRBD2
j_gene: TRBJ2-7
abundance: -
v_gene: TRBV11-3
CDR3nt: TGTGCCAGCAGCTTAGAATTCGGGAGGAGCTACGAGCAGTACTTC
CDR3aa: CASSLEFGRSYEQYF

d_gene: TRBD1
j_gene: TRBJ2-2
abundance: -
v_gene: TRBV6-5
CDR3nt: TGTGCCAGCAGTTATCCCCCGACAGGGGACACCGGGGAGCTGTTTTTT
CDR3aa: CASSYPPTGDTGELFF

d_gene: TRBD1
j_gene: TRBJ1-5
abundance: -
v_gene: TRBV29-1
CDR3nt: TGCAGCGTTGTAGTGGACAGGGAGTATCAGCCCCAGCATTTT
CDR3aa: CSVVVDREYQPQHF